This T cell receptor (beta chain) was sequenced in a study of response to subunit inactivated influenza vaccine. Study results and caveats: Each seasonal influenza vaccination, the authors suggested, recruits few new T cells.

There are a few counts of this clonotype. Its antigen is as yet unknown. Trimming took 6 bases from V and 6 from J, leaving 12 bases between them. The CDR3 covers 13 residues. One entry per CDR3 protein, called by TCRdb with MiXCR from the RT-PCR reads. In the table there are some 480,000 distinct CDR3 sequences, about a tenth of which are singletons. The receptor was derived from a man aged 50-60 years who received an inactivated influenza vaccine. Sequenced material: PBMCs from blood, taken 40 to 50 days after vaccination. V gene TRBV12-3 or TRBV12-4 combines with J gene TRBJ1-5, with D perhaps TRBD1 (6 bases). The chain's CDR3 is CASRDTGRQPQHF. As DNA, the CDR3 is TGTGCCAGCAGAGATACAGGGCGTCAGCCCCAGCATTTT.